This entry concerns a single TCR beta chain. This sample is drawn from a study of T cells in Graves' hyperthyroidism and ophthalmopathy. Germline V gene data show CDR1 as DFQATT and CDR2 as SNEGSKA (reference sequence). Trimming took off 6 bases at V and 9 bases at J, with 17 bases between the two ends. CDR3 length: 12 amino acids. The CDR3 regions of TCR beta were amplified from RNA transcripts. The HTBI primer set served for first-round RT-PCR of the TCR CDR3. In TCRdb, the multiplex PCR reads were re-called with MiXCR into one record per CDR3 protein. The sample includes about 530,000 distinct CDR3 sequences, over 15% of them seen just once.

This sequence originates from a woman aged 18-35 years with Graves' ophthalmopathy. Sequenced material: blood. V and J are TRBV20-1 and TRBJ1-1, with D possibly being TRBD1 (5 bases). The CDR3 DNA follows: TGCAGTGCAAGCAGGTGGACACGAAAAGCTTTCTTT. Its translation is CSASRWTRKAFF.